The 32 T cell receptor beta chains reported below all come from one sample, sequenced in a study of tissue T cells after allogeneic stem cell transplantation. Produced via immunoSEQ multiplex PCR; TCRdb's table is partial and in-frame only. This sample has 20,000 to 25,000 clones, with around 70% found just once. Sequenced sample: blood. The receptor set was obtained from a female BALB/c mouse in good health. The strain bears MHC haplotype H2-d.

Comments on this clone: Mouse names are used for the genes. The chain's CDR3 is CASGDRGYTQYF. Incomplete CDR3 DNA: TGTGCCAGCGGTGACAGGGGCTACACCCAGTAC. The J gene is TRBJ2-5, the V gene TRBV13-2, with D possibly matching TRBD1 (6 bases). The read terminates 1 residue before the CDR3 end, so the remaining end is supplied by the germline J gene. Looked up from germline, CDR1 is NNHNN and CDR2 is SYGAGS (reference sequence). V lost 2 bases, J lost 7 bases, and 8 bases lay in between. The CDR3 is 12 amino acids.

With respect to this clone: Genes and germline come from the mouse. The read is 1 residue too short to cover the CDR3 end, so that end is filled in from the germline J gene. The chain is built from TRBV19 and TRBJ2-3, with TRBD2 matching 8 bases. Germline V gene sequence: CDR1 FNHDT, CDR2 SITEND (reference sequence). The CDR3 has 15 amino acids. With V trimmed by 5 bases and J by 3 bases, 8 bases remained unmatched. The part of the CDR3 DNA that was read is TGTGCCAGCAGGAGGGGGGGGCCAGGAGCAGAAACGCTGTAT. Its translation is CASRRGGPGAETLY. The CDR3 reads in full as CASRRGGPGAETLYF. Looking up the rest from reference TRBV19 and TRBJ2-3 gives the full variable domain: GGIITQTPKFLIGQEGQKLTLKCQQNFNHDTMYWYRQDSGKGLRLIYYSITENDLQKGDLSEGYDASREKKSSFSLTVTSAQKNEMAVFLCASRRGGPGAETLYFGSGTRLTVL.

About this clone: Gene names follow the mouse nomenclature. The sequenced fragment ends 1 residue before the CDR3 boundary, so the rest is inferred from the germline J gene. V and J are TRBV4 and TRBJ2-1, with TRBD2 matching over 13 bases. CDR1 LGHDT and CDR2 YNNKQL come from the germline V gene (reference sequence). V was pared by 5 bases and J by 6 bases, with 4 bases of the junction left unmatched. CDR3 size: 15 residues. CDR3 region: CASSPRTGGAAEQFF. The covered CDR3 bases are TGTGCCAGCAGCCCCAGGACTGGGGGGGCTGCTGAGCAGTTC.

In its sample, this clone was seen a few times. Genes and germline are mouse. CDR3 region: CASGVDWGYEQYF. CDR3 bases read: TGTGCCAGCGGTGTGGACTGGGGGTATGAACAGTAC. The J gene is TRBJ2-7, the V gene TRBV13-2, with TRBD2 matching over 10 bases. Read data end 1 residue before the CDR3 end; the end is taken from the germline J gene. Germline trimming cut 3 bases from V and 4 bases from J; bases unmatched to any gene: 1. CDR1 and CDR2 (germline): NNHNN, SYGAGS (reference sequence). This CDR3 comprises 13 residues.

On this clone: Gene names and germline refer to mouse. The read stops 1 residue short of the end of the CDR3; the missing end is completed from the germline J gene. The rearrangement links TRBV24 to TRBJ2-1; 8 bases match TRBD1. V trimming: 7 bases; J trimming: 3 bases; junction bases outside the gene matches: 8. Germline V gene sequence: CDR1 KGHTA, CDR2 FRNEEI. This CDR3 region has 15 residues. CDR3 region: CASKSQGVAYAEQFF. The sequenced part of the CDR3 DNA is TGTGCCAGCAAGTCACAGGGGGTGGCCTATGCTGAGCAGTTC.

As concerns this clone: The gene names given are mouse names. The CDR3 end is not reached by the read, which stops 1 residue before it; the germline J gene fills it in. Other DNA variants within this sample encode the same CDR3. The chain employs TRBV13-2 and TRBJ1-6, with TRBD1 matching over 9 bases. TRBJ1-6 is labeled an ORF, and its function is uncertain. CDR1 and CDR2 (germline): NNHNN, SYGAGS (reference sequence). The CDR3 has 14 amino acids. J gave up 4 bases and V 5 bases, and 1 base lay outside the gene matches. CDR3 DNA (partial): TGTGCCAGCGGGGACAGGGGATATAATTCGCCCCTCTAC. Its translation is CASGDRGYNSPLY. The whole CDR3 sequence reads CASGDRGYNSPLYF.

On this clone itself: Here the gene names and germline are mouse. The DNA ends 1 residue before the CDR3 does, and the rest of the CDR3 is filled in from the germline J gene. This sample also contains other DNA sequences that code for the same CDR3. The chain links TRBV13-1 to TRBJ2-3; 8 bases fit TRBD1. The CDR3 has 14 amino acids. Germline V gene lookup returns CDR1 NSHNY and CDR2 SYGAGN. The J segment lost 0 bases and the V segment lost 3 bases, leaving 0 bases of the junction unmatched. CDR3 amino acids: CASSGQGSAETLYF. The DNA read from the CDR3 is TGTGCCAGCAGTGGACAGGGGAGTGCAGAAACGCTGTAT.

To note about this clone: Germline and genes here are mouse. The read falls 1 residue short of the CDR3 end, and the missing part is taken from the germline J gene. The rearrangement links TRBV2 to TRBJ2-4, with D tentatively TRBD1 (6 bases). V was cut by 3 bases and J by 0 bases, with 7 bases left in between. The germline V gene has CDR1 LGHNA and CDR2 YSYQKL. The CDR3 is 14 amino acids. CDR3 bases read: TGTGCCAGCAGCCATGGGACAAGTCAAAACACCTTGTAC. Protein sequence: CASSHGTSQNTLY. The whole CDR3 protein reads CASSHGTSQNTLYF.

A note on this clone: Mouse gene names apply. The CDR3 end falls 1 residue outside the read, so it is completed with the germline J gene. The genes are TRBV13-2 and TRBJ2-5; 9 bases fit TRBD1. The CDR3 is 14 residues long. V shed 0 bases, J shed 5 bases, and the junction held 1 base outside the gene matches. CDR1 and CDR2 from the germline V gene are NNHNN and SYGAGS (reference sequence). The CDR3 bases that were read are TGTGCCAGCGGTGATGACAGGGGGCGAGACACCCAGTAC. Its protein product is CASGDDRGRDTQY. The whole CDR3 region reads CASGDDRGRDTQYF.

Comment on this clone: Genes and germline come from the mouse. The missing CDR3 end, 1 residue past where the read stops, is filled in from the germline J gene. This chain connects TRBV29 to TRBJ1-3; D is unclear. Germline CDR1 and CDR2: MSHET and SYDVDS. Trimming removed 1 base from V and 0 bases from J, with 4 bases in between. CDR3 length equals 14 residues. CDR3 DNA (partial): TGTGCTAGCAGTTTATACGGTTCTGGAAATACGCTCTAT. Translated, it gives CASSLYGSGNTLY. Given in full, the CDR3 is CASSLYGSGNTLYF. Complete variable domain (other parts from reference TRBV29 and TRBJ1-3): DMKVTQMPRYLIKRMGENVLLECGQDMSHETMYWYRQDPGLGLQLIYISYDVDSNSEGDIPKGYRVSRKKREHFSLILDSAKTNQTSVYFCASSLYGSGNTLYFGEGSRLIVV.

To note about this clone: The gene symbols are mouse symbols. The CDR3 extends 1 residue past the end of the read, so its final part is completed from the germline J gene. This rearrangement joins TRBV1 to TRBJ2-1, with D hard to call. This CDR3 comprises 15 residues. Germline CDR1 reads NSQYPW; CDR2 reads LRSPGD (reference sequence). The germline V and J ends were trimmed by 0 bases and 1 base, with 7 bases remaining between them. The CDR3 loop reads CTCSADRQNYAEQFF. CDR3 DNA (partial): TGCACCTGCAGTGCAGATCGGCAGAACTATGCTGAGCAGTTC. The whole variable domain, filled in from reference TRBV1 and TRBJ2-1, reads VTLLEQNPRWRLVPRGQAVNLRCILKNSQYPWMSWYQQDLQKQLQWLFTLRSPGDKEVKSLPGADYLATRVTDTELRLQVANMSQGRTLYCTCSADRQNYAEQFFGPGTRLTVL.

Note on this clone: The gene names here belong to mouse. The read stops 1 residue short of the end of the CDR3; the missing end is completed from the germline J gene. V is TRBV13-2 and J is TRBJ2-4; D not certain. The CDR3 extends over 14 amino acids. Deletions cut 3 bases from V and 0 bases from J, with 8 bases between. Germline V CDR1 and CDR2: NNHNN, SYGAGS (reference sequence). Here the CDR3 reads CASGAQSSQNTLYF. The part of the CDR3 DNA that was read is TGTGCCAGCGGTGCTCAATCTAGTCAAAACACCTTGTAC.

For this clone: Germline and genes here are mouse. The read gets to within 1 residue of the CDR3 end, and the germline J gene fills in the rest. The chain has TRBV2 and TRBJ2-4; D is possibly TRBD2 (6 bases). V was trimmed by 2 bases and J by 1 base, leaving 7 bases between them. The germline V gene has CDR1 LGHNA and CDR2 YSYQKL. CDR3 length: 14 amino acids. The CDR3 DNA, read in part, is TGTGCCAGCAGCCAAATGGGGGGTCAAAACACCTTGTAC. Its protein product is CASSQMGGQNTLY. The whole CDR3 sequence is CASSQMGGQNTLYF.

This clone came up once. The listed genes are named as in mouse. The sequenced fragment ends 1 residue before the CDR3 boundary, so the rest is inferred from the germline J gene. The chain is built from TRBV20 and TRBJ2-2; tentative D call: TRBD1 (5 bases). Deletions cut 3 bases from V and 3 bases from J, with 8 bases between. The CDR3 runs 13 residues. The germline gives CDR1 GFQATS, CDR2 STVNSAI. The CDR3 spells CGASPRDTGQLYF. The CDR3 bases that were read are TGTGGTGCTAGTCCCAGGGACACCGGGCAGCTCTAC.

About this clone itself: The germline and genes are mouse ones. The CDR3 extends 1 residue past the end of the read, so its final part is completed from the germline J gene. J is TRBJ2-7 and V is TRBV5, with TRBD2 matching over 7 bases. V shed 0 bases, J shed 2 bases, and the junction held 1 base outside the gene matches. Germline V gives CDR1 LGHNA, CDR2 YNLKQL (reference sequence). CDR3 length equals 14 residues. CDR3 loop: CASSQETGTYEQYF. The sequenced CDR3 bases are TGTGCCAGCAGCCAAGAGACTGGGACCTATGAACAGTAC.

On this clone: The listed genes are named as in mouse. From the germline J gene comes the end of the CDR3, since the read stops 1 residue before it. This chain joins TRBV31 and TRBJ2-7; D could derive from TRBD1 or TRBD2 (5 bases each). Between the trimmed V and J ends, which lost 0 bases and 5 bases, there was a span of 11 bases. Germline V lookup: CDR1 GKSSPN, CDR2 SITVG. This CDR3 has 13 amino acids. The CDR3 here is CAWSLRGWNEQYF. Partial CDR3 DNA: TGTGCCTGGAGTCTGAGGGGCTGGAATGAACAGTAC.

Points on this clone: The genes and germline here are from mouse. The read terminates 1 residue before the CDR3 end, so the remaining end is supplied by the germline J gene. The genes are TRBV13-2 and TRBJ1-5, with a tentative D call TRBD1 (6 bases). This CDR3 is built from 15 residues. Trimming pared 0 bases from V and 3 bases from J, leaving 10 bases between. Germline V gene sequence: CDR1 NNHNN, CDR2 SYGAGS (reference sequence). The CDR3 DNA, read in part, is TGTGCCAGCGGTGATGCAAAGACAGGCAACCAGGCTCCGCTT. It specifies CASGDAKTGNQAPL. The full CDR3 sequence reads CASGDAKTGNQAPLF.

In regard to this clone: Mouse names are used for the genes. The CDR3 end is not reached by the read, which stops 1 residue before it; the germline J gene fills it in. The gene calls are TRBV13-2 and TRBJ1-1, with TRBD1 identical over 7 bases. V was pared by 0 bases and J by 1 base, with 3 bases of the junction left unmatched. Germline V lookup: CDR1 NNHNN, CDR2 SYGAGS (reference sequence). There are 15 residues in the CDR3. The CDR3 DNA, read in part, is TGTGCCAGCGGTGATGGAGGGGGCCTAAACACAGAAGTCTTC. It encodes CASGDGGGLNTEVF. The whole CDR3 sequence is CASGDGGGLNTEVFF.

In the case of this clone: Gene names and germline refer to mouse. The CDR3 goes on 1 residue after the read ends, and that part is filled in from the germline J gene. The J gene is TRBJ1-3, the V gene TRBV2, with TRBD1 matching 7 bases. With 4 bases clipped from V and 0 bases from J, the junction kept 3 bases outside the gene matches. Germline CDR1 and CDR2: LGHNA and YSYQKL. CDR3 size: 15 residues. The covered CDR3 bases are TGTGCCAGCAGCCCCCGACAGGGTTCTGGAAATACGCTCTAT. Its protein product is CASSPRQGSGNTLY. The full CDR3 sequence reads CASSPRQGSGNTLYF.

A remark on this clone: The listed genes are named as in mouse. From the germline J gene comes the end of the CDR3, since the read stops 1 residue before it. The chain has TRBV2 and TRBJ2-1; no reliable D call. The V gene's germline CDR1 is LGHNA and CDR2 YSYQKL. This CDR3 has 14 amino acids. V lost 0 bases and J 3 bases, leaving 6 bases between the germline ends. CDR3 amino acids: CASSQESSYAEQFF. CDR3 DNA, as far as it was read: TGTGCCAGCAGCCAAGAATCCAGCTATGCTGAGCAGTTC.

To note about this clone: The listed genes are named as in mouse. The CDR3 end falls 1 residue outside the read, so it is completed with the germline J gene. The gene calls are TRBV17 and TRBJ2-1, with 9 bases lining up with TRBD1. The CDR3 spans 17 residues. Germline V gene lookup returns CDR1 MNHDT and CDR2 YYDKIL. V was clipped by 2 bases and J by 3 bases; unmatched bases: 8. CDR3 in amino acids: CASSRTTGTGSYAEQFF. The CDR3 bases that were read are TGTGCTAGCAGTAGAACTACCGGGACAGGGAGCTATGCTGAGCAGTTC.

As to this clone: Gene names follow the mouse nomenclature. CDR3 DNA (partial): TGTGCCAGCAGCCGGCTGGGGTCTAGTGCAGAAACGCTGTAT. This gives the protein CASSRLGSSAETLY. The complete CDR3 protein is CASSRLGSSAETLYF. V gene TRBV2 combines with J gene TRBJ2-3, with D possibly being TRBD2 (6 bases). The read halts 1 residue ahead of the CDR3 end, with the missing end drawn from the germline J gene. The CDR3 length is 15 residues. Trimming pared 4 bases from V and 0 bases from J, leaving 11 bases between. Germline CDR1 LGHNA, CDR2 YSYQKL.

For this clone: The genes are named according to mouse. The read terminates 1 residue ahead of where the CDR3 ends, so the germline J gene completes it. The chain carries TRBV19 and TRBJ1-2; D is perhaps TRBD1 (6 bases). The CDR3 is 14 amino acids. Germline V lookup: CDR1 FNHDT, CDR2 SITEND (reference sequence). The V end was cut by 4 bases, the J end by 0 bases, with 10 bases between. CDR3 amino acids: CASSPGQANSDYTF. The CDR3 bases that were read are TGTGCCAGCAGTCCGGGACAAGCAAACTCCGACTACACC.

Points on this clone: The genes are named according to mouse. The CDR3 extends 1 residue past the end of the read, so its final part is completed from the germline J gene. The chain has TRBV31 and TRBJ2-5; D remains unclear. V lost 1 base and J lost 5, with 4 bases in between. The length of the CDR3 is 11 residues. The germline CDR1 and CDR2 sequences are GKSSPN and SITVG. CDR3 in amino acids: CAWSPGDTQYF. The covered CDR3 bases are TGTGCCTGGAGTCCTGGAGACACCCAGTAC.

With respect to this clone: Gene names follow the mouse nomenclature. CDR3 DNA (partial): TGTGCCAGCGGTGATAAACTGGGGGGGAACCAAGACACCCAGTAC. It specifies CASGDKLGGNQDTQY. The whole CDR3 reads CASGDKLGGNQDTQYF. The chain recombines TRBV13-2 with TRBJ2-5, with TRBD2 matching 10 bases. The CDR3 end falls 1 residue outside the read, so it is completed with the germline J gene. V shed 1 base and J 0 bases; nucleotides not matched to a gene: 2. CDR1 and CDR2 from the germline V gene are NNHNN and SYGAGS (reference sequence). This CDR3 region has 16 residues.

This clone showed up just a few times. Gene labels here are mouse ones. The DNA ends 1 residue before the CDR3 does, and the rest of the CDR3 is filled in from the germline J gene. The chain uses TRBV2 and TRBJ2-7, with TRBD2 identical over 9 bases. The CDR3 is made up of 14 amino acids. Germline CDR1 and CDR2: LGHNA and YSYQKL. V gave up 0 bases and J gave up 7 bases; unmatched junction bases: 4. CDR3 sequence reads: CASSQDGGAIEQYF. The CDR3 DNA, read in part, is TGTGCCAGCAGCCAAGATGGGGGGGCGATCGAACAGTAC.

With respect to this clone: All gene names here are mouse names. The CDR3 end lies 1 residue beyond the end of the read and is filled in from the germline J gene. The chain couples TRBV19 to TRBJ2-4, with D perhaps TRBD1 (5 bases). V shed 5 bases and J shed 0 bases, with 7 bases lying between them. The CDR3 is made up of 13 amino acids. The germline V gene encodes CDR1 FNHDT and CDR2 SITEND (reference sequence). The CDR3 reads CASSRQSQNTLYF. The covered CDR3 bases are TGTGCCAGCAGCAGACAGAGTCAAAACACCTTGTAC. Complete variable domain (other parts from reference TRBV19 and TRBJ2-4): GGIITQTPKFLIGQEGQKLTLKCQQNFNHDTMYWYRQDSGKGLRLIYYSITENDLQKGDLSEGYDASREKKSSFSLTVTSAQKNEMAVFLCASSRQSQNTLYFGAGTRLSVL.

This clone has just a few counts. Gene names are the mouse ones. CDR3 DNA, as far as it was read: TGTGCCAGCAGTGATCCGGGGGGTGGAAATACGCTCTAT. Translation gives CASSDPGGGNTLY. The CDR3 in its entirety is CASSDPGGGNTLYF. V gene TRBV13-3 combines with J gene TRBJ1-3; D is perhaps TRBD1 (5 bases). The read terminates 1 residue before the CDR3 end, so the remaining end is supplied by the germline J gene. The germline CDR1 and CDR2 sequences are NNHDY and SYVADS. The V end was cut by 1 base, the J end by 3 bases, with 8 bases between. This CDR3 contains 14 residues.

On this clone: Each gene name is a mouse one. The CDR3 is CASSDWGENTLYF. The CDR3 bases that were read are TGTGCCAGCAGTGACTGGGGGGAAAACACCTTGTAC. The chain employs TRBV13-3 and TRBJ2-4; TRBD2 matches at 8 bases. The read finishes 1 residue shy of the CDR3 end, and the germline J gene is used to complete it. Germline CDR1 reads NNHDY; CDR2 reads SYVADS. The V segment lost 2 bases and the J segment 4 bases; nucleotides outside the gene matches: 0. The CDR3 has 13 amino acids.

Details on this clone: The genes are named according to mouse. The DNA read from the CDR3 is TGTGCCAGCAGCTCCGGACTGGGGGGGCGCTATGAACAGTAC. As protein: CASSSGLGGRYEQY. In full, the CDR3 reads CASSSGLGGRYEQYF. V usage is TRBV4 and J usage is TRBJ2-7, with 13 nucleotides matching TRBD2. The missing CDR3 end, 1 residue past where the read stops, is filled in from the germline J gene. The trim removed 4 bases at V and 3 bases at J, leaving 3 bases unmatched. The CDR3 has 15 residues. Germline CDR1 reads LGHDT; CDR2 reads YNNKQL (reference sequence).

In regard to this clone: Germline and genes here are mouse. CDR3 sequence reads: CASGDAGNERLFF. The CDR3 DNA, read in part, is TGTGCCAGCGGTGATGCAGGAAACGAAAGATTATTT. This chain connects TRBV13-2 to TRBJ1-4, with D hard to call. The CDR3 end is not reached by the read, which stops 1 residue before it; the germline J gene fills it in. This CDR3 is built from 13 residues. V was trimmed by 0 bases and J by 5 bases, leaving 5 bases between them. CDR1 is NNHNN, CDR2 SYGAGS, per germline (reference sequence).

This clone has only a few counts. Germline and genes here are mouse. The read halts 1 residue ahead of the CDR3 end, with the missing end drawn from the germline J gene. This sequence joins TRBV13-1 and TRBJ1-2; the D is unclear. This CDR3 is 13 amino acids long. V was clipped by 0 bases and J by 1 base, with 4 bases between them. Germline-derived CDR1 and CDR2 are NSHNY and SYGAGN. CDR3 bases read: TGTGCCAGCAGTGATGCAAGAAACTCCGACTACACC. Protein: CASSDARNSDYT. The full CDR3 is CASSDARNSDYTF.